The 3 T cell receptor beta chains presented below share a single source sample, sequenced in a study of cytomegalovirus exposure and HLA in healthy donors. Assay used: immunoSEQ multiplex PCR; TCRdb lists only in-frame clones, some missing. Here the sample spans 150,000 to 200,000 clones, less than 90% being singletons. The sequenced material came from PBMCs. Source of these receptors: a woman in her 30s in good health and CMV-seronegative.

This clone came up once. This chain joins TRBV29-1 and TRBJ1-4; 7 bases agree with TRBD1. The CDR3 is 12 amino acids. Germline CDR1 and CDR2: SQVTM and ANQGSEA. V was pared by 7 bases and J by 6 bases, with 5 bases of the junction left unmatched. The CDR3 sequence: CSGGDRYEKLFF. Written as DNA, the CDR3 is TGCAGCGGAGGGGACAGATATGAAAAACTGTTTTTT.

This clone was seen only once. The chain has TRBV4-3 and TRBJ2-6, with a weak D call TRBD1 (5 bases). V was trimmed by 0 bases and J by 0 bases, leaving 15 bases between them. The germline V gene encodes CDR1 LGHNA and CDR2 YSLEER. There are 19 residues in the CDR3. The CDR3 protein is CASSQDLTGRASGANVLTF. The CDR3 nucleotides read TGCGCCAGCAGCCAAGATCTTACAGGTCGGGCCTCTGGGGCCAACGTCCTGACTTTC.

The chain has TRBV7-7 and TRBJ2-3; D is uncertain. Germline V gene lookup returns CDR1 SSHAT and CDR2 FNYEAQ (reference sequence). Trimming stripped 3 bases from V and 2 bases from J, with 6 bases between. The CDR3 covers 13 residues. CDR3 in DNA: TGTGCCAGCAGCTTTCGAGACACAGATACGCAGTATTTT. It codes for CASSFRDTDTQYF.